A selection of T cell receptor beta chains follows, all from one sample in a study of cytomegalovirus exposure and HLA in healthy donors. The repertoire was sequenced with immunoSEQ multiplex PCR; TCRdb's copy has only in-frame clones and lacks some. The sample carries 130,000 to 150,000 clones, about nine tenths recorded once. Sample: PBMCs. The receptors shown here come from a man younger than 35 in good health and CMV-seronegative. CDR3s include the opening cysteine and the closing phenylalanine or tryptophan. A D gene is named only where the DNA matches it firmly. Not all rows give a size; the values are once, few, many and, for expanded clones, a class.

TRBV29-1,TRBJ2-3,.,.,TGCAGCGTTGAAGATATAGTTGGAACCAGAGGAGATACGCAGTATTTT,CSVEDIVGTRGDTQYF
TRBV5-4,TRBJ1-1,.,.,TGTGCCAGCAGCGAAGGGCAAGGGGTGAACACTGAAGCTTTCTTT,CASSEGQGVNTEAFF
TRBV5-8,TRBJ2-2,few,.,TGTGCCAGCACCCGGACAGCTAACACCGGGGAGCTGTTTTTT,CASTRTANTGELFF
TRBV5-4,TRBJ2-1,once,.,TGTGCCAGCAGCCCGACTAAACCCTCCTACAATGAGCAGTTCTTC,CASSPTKPSYNEQFF
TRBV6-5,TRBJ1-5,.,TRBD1,TGTGCCAGCAGCCGAGGACAGGGTAGGCAGCCCCAGCATTTT,CASSRGQGRQPQHF
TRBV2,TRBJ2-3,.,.,TGTGCCAGCAGTGTTGGAGGGGCAGATACGCAGTATTTT,CASSVGGADTQYF
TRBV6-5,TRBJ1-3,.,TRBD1,TGTGCCAGCAGTCGAACAGGGAATCAGGGGGACACCATATATTTT,CASSRTGNQGDTIYF
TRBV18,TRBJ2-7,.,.,TGTGCCAGCTCCCCCTTTCTATTTGCAAGAGGGTCCGACTACGAGCAGTACTTC,CASSPFLFARGSDYEQYF
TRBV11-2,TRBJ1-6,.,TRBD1,TGTGCCAGCAGCCCCGCTCCCAGGGGGAAACCCCGGTCACCCCTCCACTTT,CASSPAPRGKPRSPLHF
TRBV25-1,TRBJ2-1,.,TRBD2,TGTGCCAGCACCGACAGTCTGGCGGGGGTTTACAATGAGCAGTTCTTC,CASTDSLAGVYNEQFF
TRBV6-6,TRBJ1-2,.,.,TGTGCCAGCAGTTCGGGGGTCATGAACTATGGCTACACCTTC,CASSSGVMNYGYTF
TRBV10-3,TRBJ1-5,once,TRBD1,TGTGCCATATCAGGACAGGATAGCAATCAGCCCCAGCATTTT,CAISGQDSNQPQHF
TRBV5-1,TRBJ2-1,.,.,TGCGCCAGCAGCTTCAGGTACCCGTGGCTTACCTACAATGAGCAGTTCTTC,CASSFRYPWLTYNEQFF
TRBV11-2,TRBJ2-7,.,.,TGTGCCAGCAGCTTAGACCCCAGTACAGCCTACGAGCAGTACTTC,CASSLDPSTAYEQYF
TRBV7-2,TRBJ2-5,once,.,TGTGCCAGCAGCTACCGAAGTGGGCTCGAGACCCAGTACTTC,CASSYRSGLETQYF
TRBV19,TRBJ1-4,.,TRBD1,TGTGCCAGTAGTCCATGGACAGGGGTAAATGAAAAACTGTTTTTT,CASSPWTGVNEKLFF
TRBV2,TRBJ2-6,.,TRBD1,TGTGCCAGCGGCAGGGGGCTTGGGGCCAACGTCCTGACTTTC,CASGRGLGANVLTF
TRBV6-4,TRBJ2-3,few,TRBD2,TGTGCCAGCAGTGACTCGACTAGCGGGGGGGCAGATACGCAGTATTTT,CASSDSTSGGADTQYF
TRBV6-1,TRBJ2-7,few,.,TGTGCCAGCAGTGAGACATACAGGGACGAGCAGTACTTC,CASSETYRDEQYF
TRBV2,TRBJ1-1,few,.,TGTGCCAGCAAGCAAGGAGGAGGGGTCCCTGAAGCTTTCTTT,CASKQGGGVPEAFF
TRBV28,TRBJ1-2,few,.,TGTGCCAGCAGTTCCGCAGGGGACTATGGCTACACCTTC,CASSSAGDYGYTF
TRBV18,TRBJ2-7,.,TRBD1,TGTGCCAGCTCACCACAGGGACAGCGTACCTACGAGCAGTACTTC,CASSPQGQRTYEQYF
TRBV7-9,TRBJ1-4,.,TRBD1,TGTGCCAGCAGCTTAGGGACAGGGGGCAAGTTTGAAAAACTGTTTTTT,CASSLGTGGKFEKLFF
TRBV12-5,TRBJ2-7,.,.,TGTGCTAGTGGTTTCCGCCCCCGGGACTCTAGCTCCTACGAGCAGTACTTC,CASGFRPRDSSSYEQYF
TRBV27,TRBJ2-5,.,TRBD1,TGTGCCAGCACCCCCACCGCGGACAGGGGGCTTGAGACCCAGTACTTC,CASTPTADRGLETQYF
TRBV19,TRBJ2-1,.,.,TGTGCCACTCGGGAGTTCGGCTACAATGAGCAGTTCTTC,CATREFGYNEQFF
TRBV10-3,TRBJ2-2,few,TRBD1,TGTGCCATCAGTGAGTCGGGACAGGTAAACACCGGGGAGCTGTTTTTT,CAISESGQVNTGELFF
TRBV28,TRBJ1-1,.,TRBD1,TGTGCCAGCAGTTTTCACGCGGGACAGGGTTCAGAAGCTTTCTTT,CASSFHAGQGSEAFF
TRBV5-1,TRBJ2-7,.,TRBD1,TGCGCCAGCAGCTTGCGGACAGGTTCCTACGAGCAGTACTTC,CASSLRTGSYEQYF
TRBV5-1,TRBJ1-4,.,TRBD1,TGCGCCAGCAGCTTAGGACATACAGGGGGCAGGGAAAAACTGTTTTTT,CASSLGHTGGREKLFF
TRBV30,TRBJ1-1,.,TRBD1,TGTGCCTGGAGGGCTGCCCGACAGGGGCTTGAAGCTTTCTTT,CAWRAARQGLEAFF
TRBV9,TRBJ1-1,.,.,TGTGCCAGCAGCGTGGCAATGAACACTGAAGCTTTCTTT,CASSVAMNTEAFF
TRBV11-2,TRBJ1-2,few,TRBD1,TGTGCCAGCGGCCTCCAGGGGACAGGCTATGGCTACACCTTC,CASGLQGTGYGYTF
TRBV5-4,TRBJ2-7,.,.,TGTGCCAGCAGCGGCCGGGAGCGCATTCCGTACGAGCAGTACTTC,CASSGRERIPYEQYF
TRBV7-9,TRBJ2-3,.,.,TGTGCCAGCAGACAGGCGCGCACAGATACGCAGTATTTT,CASRQARTDTQYF
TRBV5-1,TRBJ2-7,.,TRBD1,TGCGCCAGCAGACTGGGACAGGCCCTCTCCTCCTACGAGCAGTACTTC,CASRLGQALSSYEQYF
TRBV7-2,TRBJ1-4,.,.,TGTGCCAGCAGCCCCTATACGCCCGTACCGGGTGAAAAACTGTTTTTT,CASSPYTPVPGEKLFF
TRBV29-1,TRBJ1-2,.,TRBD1,TGCAGCGTCCTGGACAGGGCAGGTGGCTACACCTTC,CSVLDRAGGYTF
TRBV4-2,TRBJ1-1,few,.,TGTGCCAGCAGCCATAACACGAACACTGAAGCTTTCTTT,CASSHNTNTEAFF
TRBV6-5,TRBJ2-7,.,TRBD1,TGTGCCAGCAGTTACAGGAGGGACAGGGGTAACCACGAGCAGTACTTC,CASSYRRDRGNHEQYF
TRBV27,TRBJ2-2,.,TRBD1,TGTGCCAGCGGTAGACAGGGGGCCACCGGGGAGCTGTTTTTT,CASGRQGATGELFF